The 18 T cell receptor beta chains below all came from one sample that was sequenced in a study of blood T cells in healthy people across ages. A second roughly 6 to 11 cycle PCR used barcoded and J-beta primers. TCRdb independently ran MiXCR on the 5' RACE reads; one entry per CDR3 protein. The sample has around 800,000 distinct CDR3 sequences; less than 70% are singletons. Sequencing was done on a sample of blood. These receptors originate from an elderly man in good health.

Regarding this clonotype: Mismatch with germline at one junction end may stem from a read error. This sequence joins TRBV27 and TRBJ1-2; the D gene is possibly TRBD1 (5 bases). The CDR3 extends over 15 amino acids. Germline lookup yields CDR1 MNHEY and CDR2 SMNVEV (reference sequence). CDR3 in amino acids: CASSPQGDPNYGCTF. In nucleotides, the CDR3 is TGTGCCAGCAGTCCTCAAGGGGACCCTAACTATGGCTGCACCTTC.

The rearrangement uses TRBV5-1 and TRBJ2-7; 13 bases are a match to TRBD2. The V gene end was trimmed by 3 bases and the J gene end by 2 bases; junction bases not matched to a gene: 5. Per the germline V gene, CDR1 is SGHRS and CDR2 is YFSETQ. The CDR3 loop spans 16 amino acids. This chain's CDR3 is CASSYGLAGETYEQYF. In DNA form, the CDR3 reads TGCGCCAGCAGCTATGGACTAGCGGGAGAGACCTACGAGCAGTACTTC.

This chain connects TRBV20-1 to TRBJ2-1; no definite D call. V was clipped by 6 bases and J by 9 bases, with 15 bases between them. There are 12 residues in the CDR3. The germline gives CDR1 DFQATT, CDR2 SNEGSKA (reference sequence). CDR3 region: CSAPQDSFEQFF. CDR3 DNA sequence: TGCAGTGCCCCGCAGGATTCGTTTGAGCAGTTCTTC.

The genes are TRBV12-3 or TRBV12-4 and TRBJ2-7; a possible D gene is TRBD1 (6 bases). This CDR3 spans 14 amino acids. Trimming took 3 bases from V and 9 from J, leaving 18 bases between them. The CDR3 loop reads CASSLGAFYLRQYF. In DNA, the CDR3 is TGTGCCAGCAGTTTGGGGGCTTTTTACCTACGGCAGTACTTC.

The chain employs TRBV2 and TRBJ1-5, with 7 bases identical to TRBD1. The CDR3 runs 15 residues. V shed 6 bases and J 5 bases; nucleotides not matched to a gene: 10. Per germline, CDR1 SNHLY and CDR2 FYNNEI. The CDR3 spells CASSRLGQFDQPQHF. The CDR3 DNA reads TGTGCCAGCAGCCGGCTGGGACAGTTCGATCAGCCCCAGCATTTT.

The chain links TRBV15 to TRBJ2-6; D possibly corresponds to TRBD1 (5 bases). This CDR3 has 18 amino acids. Trimming removed 0 bases at V and 4 bases at J, with 16 bases between. The germline gives CDR1 LNHNV, CDR2 YYDKDF (reference sequence). The CDR3 spells CATSRDGRPGIGANVLTF. The DNA for the CDR3 is TGTGCCACCAGCAGAGATGGAAGGCCAGGGATCGGGGCCAACGTCCTGACTTTC. Together with reference TRBV15 and TRBJ2-6, the CDR3 gives the full variable domain: DAMVIQNPRYQVTQFGKPVTLSCSQTLNHNVMYWYQQKSSQAPKLLFHYYDKDFNNEADTPDNFQSRRPNTSFCFLDIRSPGLGDTAMYLCATSRDGRPGIGANVLTFGAGSRLTVL.

The chain combines TRBV5-1 with TRBJ2-5; D remains unclear. V was pared by 3 bases and J by 3 bases, with 9 bases between. There are 13 residues in the CDR3. Germline CDR1 SGHRS, CDR2 YFSETQ. The CDR3 spells CASSWRPKETQYF. CDR3 bases: TGCGCCAGCAGCTGGCGGCCTAAAGAGACCCAGTACTTC.

The chain combines TRBV5-1 with TRBJ2-7; the D gene is possibly TRBD1 (5 bases). The J call may be incorrect, as the DNA end agrees better with TRBJ2-5. The CDR3 extends over 15 amino acids. CDR1 and CDR2 (germline): SGHRS, YFSETQ. This CDR3 reads CASSTFPDSDQTQYF. The CDR3, as DNA: TGCGCCAGCAGCACCTTCCCTGACAGCGATCAGACCCAGTACTTC.

The gene calls are TRBV18 and TRBJ1-1; no clear D gene. Germline loops: CDR1 KGHSH, CDR2 LQKENI. V lost 0 bases to trimming and J lost 2 bases, with 10 bases between them. The CDR3 covers 15 residues. The CDR3 loop is CASSPPQGYNTEAFF. In DNA form, the CDR3 reads TGTGCCAGCTCACCACCCCAAGGGTACAACACTGAAGCTTTCTTT.

The chain links TRBV12-5 to TRBJ2-7; D might be TRBD1 or TRBD2, each matching 5 bases. Germline V lookup: CDR1 LGHNT, CDR2 FRNRAP. CDR3 length: 15 amino acids. Deletions cut 5 bases from V and 0 bases from J, with 14 bases between. Here the CDR3 DNA reads TGTGCTAGTGGTCCGCCCGCAGGGAGCTCCTACGAGCAGTACTTC. Its translation: CASGPPAGSSYEQYF.

This chain uses TRBV11-1 with TRBJ2-1; D is possibly TRBD1 (6 bases). Germline V CDR1 and CDR2: SGHAT, FQDESV (reference sequence). This CDR3 has 13 amino acids. Trimming took off 5 bases at V and 12 bases at J, with 17 bases between the two ends. The CDR3: CASSRGQYGLQFF. CDR3 DNA: TGTGCCAGCAGCCGCGGACAGTACGGGTTGCAGTTCTTC.

For the CDR3, the DNA is TGTGCCAGCAGATGGACGGGAGGGCTCAATGAGCAGTTCTTC. It yields the protein CASRWTGGLNEQFF. The chain uses TRBV12-3 or TRBV12-4 and TRBJ2-1, with 8 bases lining up with TRBD2. J gave up 6 bases and V 6 bases, and 7 bases lay outside the gene matches. CDR3 length: 14 residues.

For the CDR3, the DNA is TGCAGCGTTGAAAGGCCCCCTGACAGGGAGGGCTATGGCTACACCTTC. This encodes CSVERPPDREGYGYTF. This chain links TRBV29-1 with TRBJ1-2; TRBD1 matches at 7 bases. After removal of 2 bases from V and 4 bases from J, the junction contained 13 bases not matched to a gene. The CDR3 sequence is 16 residues long. Germline CDR1 reads SQVTM; CDR2 reads ANQGSEA.

This clonotype was counted between two and nine times. V is TRBV19 and J is TRBJ2-7, with 8 nucleotides matching TRBD1. The V gene's germline CDR1 is LNHDA and CDR2 SQIVND (reference sequence). V lost 4 bases to trimming and J lost 0 bases; unmatched junction nucleotides: 2. The CDR3 length is 14 residues. The CDR3 bases are TGTGCCAGTAGTAGACAGGGGCGCTCCTACGAGCAGTACTTC. Translation gives CASSRQGRSYEQYF.

This chain joins TRBV7-2 and TRBJ1-2; no clear D gene. The CDR3 is 12 amino acids. Trimming left V 2 bases short and J 6 bases short, with 7 bases between. Germline V gene sequence: CDR1 SGHTA, CDR2 FQGNSA. CDR3 DNA: TGTGCCAGCAGCTTACCCCGTAATGGCTACACCTTC. This gives the protein CASSLPRNGYTF. Combining the CDR3 with reference TRBV7-2 and TRBJ1-2 gives the whole variable domain GAGVSQSPSNKVTEKGKDVELRCDPISGHTALYWYRQSLGQGLEFLIYFQGNSAPDKSGLPSDRFSAERTGGSVSTLTIQRTQQEDSAVYLCASSLPRNGYTFGSGTRLTVV.

This clonotype was seen a few times. This chain uses TRBV10-3 with TRBJ2-1, with D perhaps matching TRBD1 (6 bases). Deletions cut 8 bases from V and 3 bases from J, with 11 bases between. The germline V gene has CDR1 ENHRY and CDR2 SYGVKD. The CDR3 length is 13 residues. The CDR3 region has the DNA TGTGCCATCTCAGGGGCCCTCTACAATGAGCAGTTCTTC. Its protein is CAISGALYNEQFF.

The rearrangement links TRBV12-3 or TRBV12-4 to TRBJ2-2, with no clear D. V dropped 2 bases and J dropped 5 bases, with 6 bases sitting between them. The CDR3 sequence is 13 residues long. CDR3 nucleotide sequence: TGTGCCAGCAGTTTAAAGAGGACCGGGGAGCTGTTTTTT. It yields the protein CASSLKRTGELFF.

The chain recombines TRBV20-1 with TRBJ1-1; D gene unclear. CDR3 size: 12 residues. V lost 3 bases to trimming and J lost 0 bases, with 5 bases between them. Germline values: CDR1 DFQATT, CDR2 SNEGSKA (reference sequence). Here the CDR3 DNA reads TGCAGTGCTAGGTTGGTGAACACTGAAGCTTTCTTT. It is translated as CSARLVNTEAFF.